The rows below give T cell receptor beta chains drawn from one sample of a study of long-term antiretroviral therapy in people with HIV. Only in-frame clones appear in the TCRdb table, and some are missing; sequencing was by immunoSEQ multiplex PCR. Here the sample spans fewer than 30,000 clones, 70% to 90% being singletons. The specimen comprised unsorted PBMCs, sampled 0.8 years after starting antiretroviral therapy. Receptors originate from a woman under 40 with HIV. The CDR3 runs from the conserved cysteine through the conserved F or W. A D gene is named only where the DNA matches it firmly. Some rows have no size entry. The others give once, few or many, or a class for an expanded clone.

abundance: -; j_gene: TRBJ2-3; len: 15; v_gene: TRBV5-6; d_gene: -; CDR3aa: CASSPRVRYTDTQYF; CDR3nt: TGTGCCAGCAGCCCTCGGGTCAGATACACAGATACGCAGTATTTT
abundance: -; j_gene: TRBJ1-1; len: 13; v_gene: TRBV2; d_gene: -; CDR3aa: CASRRDTRTEAFF; CDR3nt: TGTGCCAGCAGACGGGACACCCGCACTGAAGCTTTCTTT
abundance: -; j_gene: TRBJ1-2; len: 15; v_gene: TRBV5-1; d_gene: TRBD1; CDR3aa: CASSSSGQGLRGYTF; CDR3nt: TGCGCCAGCAGCTCCTCGGGACAGGGTCTCCGGGGCTACACCTTC
abundance: -; j_gene: TRBJ1-5; len: 14; v_gene: TRBV7-3; d_gene: -; CDR3aa: CASSPRDGGQPQHF; CDR3nt: TGTGCCAGCAGCCCCCGGGATGGGGGACAGCCCCAGCATTTT
abundance: -; j_gene: TRBJ2-7; len: 12; v_gene: TRBV11-2; d_gene: -; CDR3aa: CASTEKLHEQYF; CDR3nt: TGTGCCAGCACGGAGAAGTTGCACGAGCAGTACTTC
abundance: -; j_gene: TRBJ1-3; len: 13; v_gene: TRBV27; d_gene: TRBD1; CDR3aa: CASSPRGGNTIYF; CDR3nt: TGTGCCAGCAGTCCCAGGGGGGGAAACACCATATATTTT
abundance: once; j_gene: TRBJ2-7; len: 14; v_gene: TRBV5-4; d_gene: TRBD1; CDR3aa: CASSLAGTGNEQYF; CDR3nt: TGTGCCAGCAGCTTGGCCGGGACAGGGAACGAGCAGTACTTC
abundance: -; j_gene: TRBJ2-2; len: 13; v_gene: TRBV6-1; d_gene: -; CDR3aa: CAGVTGNTGELFF; CDR3nt: TGTGCCGGAGTTACCGGGAACACCGGGGAGCTGTTTTTT
abundance: once; j_gene: TRBJ2-3; len: 16; v_gene: TRBV4-1; d_gene: TRBD1; CDR3aa: CASSQLGQGGTDTQYF; CDR3nt: TGCGCCAGCAGCCAACTCGGACAGGGGGGCACAGATACGCAGTATTTT
abundance: -; j_gene: TRBJ1-2; len: 16; v_gene: TRBV7-8; d_gene: -; CDR3aa: CASSPSRQGGDYGYTF; CDR3nt: TGTGCCAGCAGCCCTAGTCGGCAGGGAGGGGACTATGGCTACACCTTC
abundance: few; j_gene: TRBJ2-5; len: 15; v_gene: TRBV2; d_gene: -; CDR3aa: CASRGRGAYQETQYF; CDR3nt: TGTGCCAGCAGGGGGAGGGGGGCCTACCAAGAGACCCAGTACTTC
abundance: medium-sized; j_gene: TRBJ1-1; len: 13; v_gene: TRBV9; d_gene: -; CDR3aa: CASSVERGAEAFF; CDR3nt: TGTGCCAGCAGCGTAGAACGAGGGGCTGAAGCTTTCTTT
abundance: -; j_gene: TRBJ1-5; len: 17; v_gene: TRBV7-8; d_gene: TRBD1; CDR3aa: CASSDLRGQGAWQPQHF; CDR3nt: TGTGCCAGCAGCGACCTTAGGGGACAGGGGGCTTGGCAGCCCCAGCATTTT
abundance: once; j_gene: TRBJ1-6; len: 14; v_gene: TRBV28; d_gene: TRBD1; CDR3aa: CASSSGQGYSPLHF; CDR3nt: TGTGCCAGCAGTTCGGGACAGGGATATTCACCCCTCCACTTT
abundance: -; j_gene: TRBJ2-3; len: 12; v_gene: TRBV29-1; d_gene: TRBD2; CDR3aa: CSVSSGIDTQYF; CDR3nt: TGCAGCGTTTCTAGCGGAATAGATACGCAGTATTTT
abundance: -; j_gene: TRBJ1-6; len: 13; v_gene: TRBV6-5; d_gene: TRBD1; CDR3aa: CASRTGRDSPLHF; CDR3nt: TGTGCCAGCCGGACAGGCCGTGATTCACCCCTCCACTTT
abundance: -; j_gene: TRBJ1-2; len: 15; v_gene: TRBV21-1; d_gene: -; CDR3aa: CASSNGTAQGHGYTF; CDR3nt: TGTGCCAGCAGCAATGGGACAGCCCAGGGGCATGGCTACACCTTC
abundance: -; j_gene: TRBJ1-2; len: 16; v_gene: TRBV5-4; d_gene: -; CDR3aa: CASSHRTDPPNYGYTF; CDR3nt: TGTGCCAGCAGCCACAGGACAGACCCTCCCAACTATGGCTACACCTTC
abundance: -; j_gene: TRBJ2-7; len: 16; v_gene: TRBV7-8; d_gene: TRBD1; CDR3aa: CASSLAGTGGFYEQYF; CDR3nt: TGTGCCAGCAGCTTAGCAGGGACAGGGGGCTTTTACGAGCAGTACTTC
abundance: -; j_gene: TRBJ2-1; len: 16; v_gene: TRBV5-4; d_gene: -; CDR3aa: CASSLDPGISYNEQFF; CDR3nt: TGTGCCAGCAGCTTGGATCCGGGGATTTCCTACAATGAGCAGTTCTTC
abundance: -; j_gene: TRBJ2-2; len: 17; v_gene: TRBV4-1; d_gene: TRBD2; CDR3aa: CASSQLRGGTYTGELFF; CDR3nt: TGCGCCAGCAGCCAATTGCGGGGGGGAACATACACCGGGGAGCTGTTTTTT
abundance: -; j_gene: TRBJ2-3; len: 15; v_gene: TRBV9; d_gene: -; CDR3aa: CASSGGGRSTDTQYF; CDR3nt: TGTGCCAGCAGCGGTGGGGGGCGGAGCACAGATACGCAGTATTTT
abundance: -; j_gene: TRBJ2-2; len: 12; v_gene: TRBV11-3; d_gene: -; CDR3aa: CASSPGPGELFF; CDR3nt: TGTGCCAGCAGCCCCGGTCCCGGGGAGCTGTTTTTT
abundance: -; j_gene: TRBJ1-3; len: 16; v_gene: TRBV6-1; d_gene: -; CDR3aa: CASSDTGLYSGNTIYF; CDR3nt: TGTGCCAGCAGTGATACGGGACTGTACTCTGGAAACACCATATATTTT
abundance: once; j_gene: TRBJ1-2; len: 12; v_gene: TRBV29-1; d_gene: -; CDR3aa: CSVDPGLGGYTF; CDR3nt: TGCAGCGTCGACCCAGGGTTGGGTGGCTACACCTTC
abundance: -; j_gene: TRBJ2-5; len: 12; v_gene: TRBV5-1; d_gene: -; CDR3aa: CASSFGRTERYF; CDR3nt: TGCGCCAGCAGCTTCGGCCGCACCGAACGGTACTTC
abundance: -; j_gene: TRBJ2-7; len: 14; v_gene: TRBV25-1; d_gene: -; CDR3aa: CASSARGGRYEQYF; CDR3nt: TGTGCCAGCAGTGCCCGCGGGGGCCGCTACGAGCAGTACTTC
abundance: -; j_gene: TRBJ1-6; len: 18; v_gene: TRBV6-1; d_gene: -; CDR3aa: CASSEARIGLPLGSPLHF; CDR3nt: TGTGCCAGCAGTGAAGCGCGCATCGGTCTTCCCTTGGGGTCACCCCTCCACTTT
abundance: -; j_gene: TRBJ1-1; len: 13; v_gene: TRBV19; d_gene: -; CDR3aa: CASSQGARTEAFF; CDR3nt: TGTGCCAGTAGTCAGGGCGCGCGAACTGAAGCTTTCTTT
abundance: -; j_gene: TRBJ2-2; len: 14; v_gene: TRBV19; d_gene: -; CDR3aa: CASNLDRYTGELFF; CDR3nt: TGTGCCAGTAACCTGGACAGATACACCGGGGAGCTGTTTTTT
abundance: once; j_gene: TRBJ2-1; len: 15; v_gene: TRBV25-1; d_gene: TRBD2; CDR3aa: CASSPHGGGRDEQFF; CDR3nt: TGTGCCAGCAGCCCACACGGCGGGGGAAGGGATGAGCAGTTCTTC
abundance: -; j_gene: TRBJ2-4; len: 13; v_gene: TRBV6-5; d_gene: TRBD1; CDR3aa: CASSTGGQNIQYF; CDR3nt: TGTGCCAGCAGTACAGGGGGCCAAAACATTCAGTACTTC
abundance: once; j_gene: TRBJ1-1; len: 15; v_gene: TRBV11-2; d_gene: -; CDR3aa: CASSLDPFRDNEAFF; CDR3nt: TGTGCCAGCAGCTTAGATCCGTTCAGGGATAATGAAGCTTTCTTT
abundance: -; j_gene: TRBJ2-1; len: 14; v_gene: TRBV11-3; d_gene: -; CDR3aa: CASSLSRSGDEQFF; CDR3nt: TGTGCCAGCAGCTTAAGCCGGAGCGGCGATGAGCAGTTCTTC
abundance: -; j_gene: TRBJ2-7; len: 15; v_gene: TRBV5-6; d_gene: -; CDR3aa: CASSLESRSSYEQYF; CDR3nt: TGTGCCAGCAGCTTGGAGAGCAGGAGCTCCTACGAGCAGTACTTC
abundance: -; j_gene: TRBJ1-1; len: 14; v_gene: TRBV2; d_gene: -; CDR3aa: CASSEGGRVTEAFF; CDR3nt: TGTGCCAGCAGTGAAGGGGGAAGGGTCACTGAAGCTTTCTTT
abundance: -; j_gene: TRBJ2-5; len: 16; v_gene: TRBV4-2; d_gene: TRBD2; CDR3aa: CASSPSVVSGAETQYF; CDR3nt: TGTGCCAGCAGCCCCAGTGTTGTTAGCGGGGCTGAGACCCAGTACTTC
abundance: few; j_gene: TRBJ1-5; len: 14; v_gene: TRBV2; d_gene: -; CDR3aa: CASSTDGENQPQHF; CDR3nt: TGTGCCAGCAGTACGGACGGGGAAAATCAGCCCCAGCATTTT